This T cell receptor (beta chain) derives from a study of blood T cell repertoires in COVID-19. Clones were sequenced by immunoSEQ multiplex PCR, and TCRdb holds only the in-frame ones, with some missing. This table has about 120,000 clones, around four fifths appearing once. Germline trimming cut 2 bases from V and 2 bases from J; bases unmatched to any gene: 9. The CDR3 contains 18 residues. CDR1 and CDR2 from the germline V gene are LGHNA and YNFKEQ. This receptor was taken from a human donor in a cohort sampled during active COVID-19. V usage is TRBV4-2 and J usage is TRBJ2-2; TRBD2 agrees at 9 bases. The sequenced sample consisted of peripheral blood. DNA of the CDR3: TGTGCCAGCAGCCAAAAGCAAATAGCGGGGGTCAACACCGGGGAGCTGTTTTTT. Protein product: CASSQKQIAGVNTGELFF.